This T cell receptor (beta chain) is from a study of blood T cell repertoires in COVID-19. Study details: The United States, Italy and Spain were the sources of the acute and convalescent COVID-19 samples. PBMCs, B-cell-depleted T cells, or T cells provided the cDNA or gDNA that made up the material.

Original analysis: Cell counts per sample came from amplifying reference gene primers. TCRdb's copy holds only in-frame clones and misses some; the assay was immunoSEQ multiplex PCR. V, J and clone size are taken as reported in that table, and D and trimming were inferred from the DNA itself. The sample yields 200,000 or so clones, 80% to 85% seen once. Germline lookup yields CDR1 SGDLS and CDR2 YYNGEE. This CDR3 region has 15 residues. V lost 0 bases to trimming and J lost 4 bases; unmatched junction nucleotides: 5. V gene TRBV9 combines with J gene TRBJ2-5; the match to TRBD2 covers 8 bases. The sequence derives from a woman aged 60-70 years who had recovered from COVID-19. The sequencing sample was made of peripheral blood. The CDR3 loop is CASSVAGGAVETQYF. CDR3 coding DNA: TGTGCCAGCAGCGTAGCGGGGGGGGCCGTAGAGACCCAGTACTTC.